This T cell receptor (beta chain) was obtained from a study of cytomegalovirus exposure and HLA in healthy donors (dated by TCRdb to the late 2010s). Concerning the study at large: An earlier analysis of approximately 590 of the donors reported 250 to 350 Gb of sequence data and approximately 110 million unique TCR beta sequences from 150 million to 200 million T cells. An early release covering just under 650 HLA-typed donors comprised 300 to 350 gigabases of sequencing data and 65 million to 100 million unique TCR sequences. Among the 398 genotyped donors, approximately 81% belonged to the genetic ancestry cluster associated with self-reported Caucasian donors. The aim of the study was to test whether cataloging public T cell receptors could identify signatures of past pathogen exposure. The study used immunosequencing to profile the T cell repertoires of under 700 subjects and linked those repertoires to cytomegalovirus serostatus. In addition to the first cohort of about 650 subjects, a separate validation cohort of approximately 120 different subjects was used. The study combined high-throughput TCR immunosequencing, statistical association of individual TCRs with disease status, and machine learning to predict cytomegalovirus infection status. To study patterns of TCR occurrence, a later analysis re-analyzed previously published TCR beta repertoires from 666 donors and added high-resolution HLA genotyping. The later analysis used no new phenotypic data to find candidate immune exposures, relying instead on TCR beta sequences and their occurrence across donors. An earlier analysis of some 500 of the donors applied high-throughput TCR beta sequencing to assess whether each TCR beta V gene segment acted as functional or pseudogenic. Donor age, sex, ethnicity and CMV serostatus were compiled alongside the repertoire data. In a later genetic analysis, genome-wide SNP genotypes for about three fifths of the 666 donors were used, and that subset was treated as a discovery cohort. All discovery cohort repertoires had been generated on a single sequencing platform. Class I and class II HLA loci were covered by the typing at four-digit resolution. Typing coverage differed by locus: A, B, C, DRB1 and DQB1 were typed in about 620-640 donors, DQA1 in roughly 500, DPA1 in 600 to 610, and DPB1 in approximately 450. A few DR-DQ haplotypes were handled as single units for association and clustering because linkage in the cohort was strong. Among roughly 370 genotyped donors of the cohort, an average of 235,054 unique TCR beta nucleotide sequences were sequenced per donor, around 20% of them non-productive. Here is what the overall study found, with its caveats: Because counts were too low, about 17 rarely observed V segments, including chromosome 9 orphons, were excluded from the earlier analysis of roughly 580 of the donors. Sequencing depth was assumed to be roughly uniform across donors in the presence/absence analyses, though that assumption may not hold. The 87-base-pair reads could not distinguish some IMGT-functional V segments, including TRBV6-2 and TRBV6-3, so those segments were excluded. Correlated functional status among segregating V segments might reflect linkage disequilibrium, but an unknown experimental factor could not be ruled out. Because HLA typing was unavailable for some donors at each locus, only the typed subset was used in association tests. A later analysis found that most CMV-associated TCR beta chains appeared HLA-restricted, with HLA associations seemingly driven largely by CMV exposure. V-gene and J-gene trimming of TCR beta chains was associated with a missense DCLRE1C variant in a later genetic analysis, and the association was replicated in an independent cohort. Most TCR sequences were seen in very few donors, while some public TCRs were found in many individuals. The study listed 170 or so TCR beta chains as associated with cytomegalovirus. In a later analysis, several top co-occurrence clusters were reported to appear linked to parvovirus B19, influenza, CMV and Epstein-Barr virus. A further reported finding was that TCR beta sequences accurately predicted the HLA-A and HLA-B alleles for most subjects in the first cohort. The classifier was reported to diagnose cytomegalovirus status with high specificity and sensitivity in both the original and validation cohorts. In an earlier analysis of fewer than 750 of the donors, most TCR beta V segments were observed in productive rearrangements about 87% or about 30% of the time, broadly matching IMGT annotations. In a later analysis, TCR association rates were found to vary across HLA loci, with the most associated TCRs seen for DRB1 alleles and the fewest for HLA-C alleles. In a later analysis, HLA-associated TCR beta chains were found to be more clonally expanded and to have lower generation probabilities than equally common non-associated chains. In a later analysis, 16,951 TCR beta sequences were associated with specific HLA alleles at a false discovery rate of 0.05. In this cohort, only TCR beta chains were sequenced, and detectable features were limited by the absence of alpha or paired-chain data. The authors suggested that the approach could potentially be generalized to other disease states and immunological phenotypes. In a later genetic analysis, fewer N-insertions in productive TCRs were reported among donors in an Asian-associated ancestry cluster than the roughly 670-donor mean. When HLA alleles, especially DR and DQ, strongly co-occurred, attributing TCR associations to individual alleles was difficult. CMV serostatus was the only immune exposure information available for the cohort. Three of the identified cytomegalovirus-associated TCR beta chains were confirmed in vitro to be specific for cytomegalovirus antigens. A group of highly shared sequence variants was considered likely to be a technical artifact of the sequencing pipeline.

The cohort was made up of hundreds of healthy bone marrow donors. All cohort members were sampled while nominally healthy, although unrecorded immune exposures were likely present. The donor tested CMV seropositive and was one of the 289 seropositive cohort members. A peripheral blood sample was collected from each donor, and TCR beta sequencing was performed on peripheral blood mononuclear cells. Genomic DNA was extracted from the blood cell samples with the Qiagen DNeasy Blood Extraction Kit. The germline V gene yields MNHEY for CDR1 and SVGAGI for CDR2. From its cysteine to its phenylalanine, the CDR3 spans 13 amino acids. Just the 39-base CDR3 DNA is kept, in frame starting at base 1. V is shortened by 4 bases, J by 8 bases, and the region joining them spans 12 bases. To note about this clone: Its antigen is unknown. Base qualities are not at hand, and no much larger clone is one base apart.

Library prep was done by the immunoSEQ multiplex PCR assay. A mixture of 60 forward primers for TCR Vbeta segments and 13 reverse primers for TCR Jbeta segments was used in the multiplex PCR. The CDR3 region of rearranged TCR beta genes was amplified from genomic DNA with a multiplex PCR assay. Amplified TCR beta libraries were sequenced as 87-base-pair reads on the Illumina HiSeq System. The source study handled its data this way. A later analysis counted some 74 million unique TCR beta chains across the 550 to 750 repertoires, and around 9.9 million of these chains were shared by at least two donors. Raw reads were error-corrected and collapsed into unique sequences with a nearest-neighbor algorithm that merged closely related sequences to remove PCR and sequencing errors. To assign V, D and J gene segments, CDR3 sequences were aligned to IMGT reference sequences. For a sequence to be retained, a match of at least six nucleotides to both a V gene segment and a J gene segment was required. Rearrangements were called productive when the CDR3 lacked stop codons and stayed in frame with V and J; all others were non-productive. CDR3 was defined according to IMGT convention as the region running from the second conserved V-encoded cysteine to the conserved J-encoded phenylalanine. In an earlier analysis of just under 600 of the donors, sequences lacking an unambiguous match to a single V gene segment were excluded. An earlier analysis of a few hundred of the donors called V segments functional above 56.7% productive rearrangements and segregating when the between-donor standard deviation exceeded 5%. A statistical classification framework was developed to diagnose cytomegalovirus status using the catalog of TCR beta chain sequences. In a later analysis, TCR nucleotide sequences were compared against IMGT/GENE-DB human TR gene sequences so that V and J genes could be assigned. Using the TCRdist pipeline, a later analysis assigned CDR3 sequences along with most-parsimonious VDJ recombination scenarios. In a later analysis, each TCR beta chain was defined by its CDR3 amino acid sequence together with its V-gene family, and reads without a unique V-gene family were excluded. To address suspected cross-contamination and a sequencing artifact, a later analysis removed a few hundred highly shared, low-generation-probability nucleotide sequences. A later analysis calculated a clonal expansion index for each public chain from normalized within-repertoire ranks of inferred template counts. A later analysis computed generation probabilities with a VDJ recombination model fitted to out-of-frame rearrangements, and checked the results against IGoR. In a later analysis, TCR-TCR, TCR-HLA and TCR-CMV co-occurrence was scored with hypergeometric tests, and a repertoire-size bias correction was applied to TCR pairs. A later analysis estimated false discovery rates by permuting HLA or CMV assignments 20 times. In a later analysis, co-occurring TCRs were grouped with DBSCAN, and TCRdist sequence similarity was added when clustering was performed within HLA-allele-positive subsets. Co-occurrence clustering excluded repertoires with fewer than 30,000 or more than 120,000 public chains, plus five with anomalous nucleotide sharing. The clones in this table, taken by TCRdb from immuneACCESS, are in-frame only. Not every clone is retained; where verified, under half of the shortfall comes from an unresolved V gene, and the cause of the rest is unknown. V, J and clone size derive from that table, while D and trimming were established from the DNA sequence. This sample has more than 85,000 clones in its table, and over 60% of those were observed once. Around 15% of the sample is in the top ten clones.

This sequence originates from a man aged 25 to 45 in good health and CMV-seropositive. This chain joins TRBV6-5 to TRBJ2-1, and the D gene may be TRBD1, 6 bases matching. Sequenced input: PBMCs. CDR3 reads: CASSSPWGHEQFF. Read as DNA, the sequence is TGTGCCAGCAGTTCCCCCTGGGGGCATGAGCAGTTCTTC.